A selection of T cell receptor beta chains follows, all from one sample in a study of blood T cells in healthy people across ages. TCRdb fed the 5' RACE reads into MiXCR, producing one record per CDR3 protein. The sample records about 640,000 distinct CDR3 sequences, 45% to 65% being singletons. The sample consisted of blood. The receptor source for this set is a man in his fifties or sixties in good health. Each CDR3 is given with its conserved first and last residue. A D gene is named only where the DNA matches it firmly. Clone size is not always given. Where it is, it says once, few, many or a class for expanded clones.

cdr3_length j_call v_call clone_size d_call cdr3_nt cdr3_aa
15 TRBJ2-1 TRBV6-1 . . TGTGCCAACTCCCCAGGGGACCCCGTCTACAATGAGCAGTTCTTC CANSPGDPVYNEQFF
14 TRBJ1-4 TRBV7-8 . . TGTGCCAGCAGCTTATCCACAACTAATGAAAAACTGTTTTTT CASSLSTTNEKLFF
12 TRBJ2-5 TRBV7-2 . . TGTGCCAGCAGCGCGACTCGGAGTGAGCAGTACTTC CASSATRSEQYF
15 TRBJ1-4 TRBV6-5 . . TGTGCCAGCAGTAAAAGACAATCAACTAATGAAAAACTGTTTTTT CASSKRQSTNEKLFF
16 TRBJ1-1 TRBV29-1 . TRBD1 TGCAGCGTTGCGGGACAGGGGGGCTATGTGAACACTGAAGCTTTCTTT CSVAGQGGYVNTEAFF
17 TRBJ2-4 TRBV21-1 few . TGTGCCAGCAGCAAAAGTGGGCTCTCGGAGGATAAAAACATTCAGTACTTC CASSKSGLSEDKNIQYF
16 TRBJ1-2 TRBV4-1 . TRBD1 TGCGCCAGCAGCCAACAGACAGGGTTGGGCAACTATGGCTACACCTTC CASSQQTGLGNYGYTF
16 TRBJ2-1 TRBV20-1 once TRBD2 TGCAGTGCTAGGCCCAGAGTACGGGGGGGCTGGAATGAGCAGTTCTTC CSARPRVRGGWNEQFF
14 TRBJ2-5 TRBV20-1 few . TGCAGTGCTAGAGGGGACCTCGGAATGGAGACCCAGTACTTC CSARGDLGMETQYF
16 TRBJ2-5 TRBV6-1 . TRBD1 TGTGCCAGCAGTGTCTGGGGGACAGGGTTGCAAGAGACCCAGTACTTC CASSVWGTGLQETQYF
15 TRBJ1-1 TRBV18 few TRBD1 TGTGCCAGCTCATCAGTGGACAGGGAGAACACTGAAGCTTTCTTT CASSSVDRENTEAFF
12 TRBJ2-5 TRBV29-1 . . TGCAGCGAATGGACAGCACAAGAGACCCAGTACTTC CSEWTAQETQYF
14 TRBJ2-7 TRBV28 . TRBD1 TGTGCCAGCAGCAGGGGGTATAGCTCCTACGAGCAGTACTTC CASSRGYSSYEQYF
13 TRBJ2-5 TRBV3-1 . . TGTGCCAGCATTAATGAGGGCGGGGAGACCCAGTACTTC CASINEGGETQYF
15 TRBJ2-3 TRBV5-1 . TRBD2 TGCGCCAGCAGCTCCGCGGGGGGATCCACAGATACGCAGTATTTT CASSSAGGSTDTQYF
15 TRBJ1-2 TRBV27 once TRBD1 TGTGCCAGCAGTTTATACGGACAGGGGGCCTATGGCTACATCTTC CASSLYGQGAYGYIF
13 TRBJ1-1 TRBV27 . . TGTGCCACGAAGGGGAGGGAGAACACTGAAGCTTTCTTT CATKGRENTEAFF
14 TRBJ2-3 TRBV7-8 few TRBD2 TGTGCCAGCGAGCTCGGGCGGGGGGGTTATACGCAGTATTTT CASELGRGGYTQYF
11 TRBJ2-3 TRBV10-3 . . TGTGCCATCAGTGAAATAGATACGCAGTATTTT CAISEIDTQYF
15 TRBJ1-4 TRBV7-2 . TRBD1 TGTGCCAGCAGCTCCACAGGGGGCCCTAATGAAAAACTGTTTTTT CASSSTGGPNEKLFF
14 TRBJ1-2 TRBV7-9 few . TGTGCCAGCAGCTTACGAGGGGCCTCCTATGGCTACACCTTC CASSLRGASYGYTF
15 TRBJ2-5 TRBV3-1 . . TGTGCCAGCAGCCAAGAGCCGACCCACAGTAGGACCCAGTACTTC CASSQEPTHSRTQYF
15 TRBJ2-1 TRBV6-4 once TRBD2 TGTGCCAGCAGACCAAGCGGGGGTAATTACAATGAGCAGTTCTTC CASRPSGGNYNEQFF
15 TRBJ1-2 TRBV4-2 few . TGTGCCAGCAGCCAAGTACAGGGAGCGGACTATGGCTACACCTTC CASSQVQGADYGYTF
14 TRBJ2-1 TRBV29-1 few . TGCAGCGTTACACATTCCCCCTTATACAATGAGCAGTTCTTC CSVTHSPLYNEQFF
17 TRBJ2-1 TRBV6-6 few TRBD2 TGTGCCAGCAGTTACGCACCCCCCGGGGGGAGTACCAATGAGCAGTTCTTC CASSYAPPGGSTNEQFF
16 TRBJ2-7 TRBV7-2 once TRBD2 TGTGCCAGCAGCTTAGTAGCTGGCGGGGGAGGATACGAGCAGTACTTC CASSLVAGGGGYEQYF
18 TRBJ2-1 TRBV12-5 . TRBD2 TGTGCTAGTGCCGAAGGGACTAGCTGGGAGCGCGCCTACAATGAGCAGTTCTTC CASAEGTSWERAYNEQFF
16 TRBJ2-5 TRBV10-3 few TRBD2 TGTGCCATCAGTGAGTCATCAGGCGGGGGACAAGAGACCCAGTACTTC CAISESSGGGQETQYF
16 TRBJ2-3 TRBV12-3/TRBV12-4 . TRBD1 TGTGCCAGCAGCTCCACTCCGGGACAGGGGCCAGATACGCAGTATTTT CASSSTPGQGPDTQYF
16 TRBJ2-5 TRBV6-5 . TRBD1 TGTGCCAGCAGTTACTCGTGGACAGGGGGCGTAGAGACCCAGTACTTC CASSYSWTGGVETQYF
15 TRBJ1-6 TRBV2 . . TGTGCCAGCAGTTTACAGGGAGCTAATAATTCACCCCTCCACTTT CASSLQGANNSPLHF
15 TRBJ2-7 TRBV20-1 . TRBD2 TGCAGTGCCGGGGGGGTCGACAGTTTCTACAATGAGCAGTACTTC CSAGGVDSFYNEQYF
12 TRBJ2-5 TRBV29-1 . . TGCAGCGTTGACCTTGAACGGGGCACCCAGTACTTC CSVDLERGTQYF
15 TRBJ2-4 TRBV20-1 . TRBD1 TGCAGTGCAATGGACAGGGGGCTGAATGGAAACATTCAGTACTTC CSAMDRGLNGNIQYF
16 TRBJ2-3 TRBV29-1 . . TGCAGCGTTGACCGACTTGCCGGGAGAGGCACAGATACGCAGTATTTT CSVDRLAGRGTDTQYF
15 TRBJ1-1 TRBV6-5 . . TGTGCCAGCAGTTACTCTAGGAAACGGGGCACTGAAGCTTTCTTT CASSYSRKRGTEAFF
17 TRBJ2-4 TRBV4-1 . TRBD2 TGCGCCAGCAGCCACGGGACTAGCGGGGGGGCTGGAAACATTCAGTACTTC CASSHGTSGGAGNIQYF
14 TRBJ2-2 TRBV7-7 . . TGTGCCAGCAGCTTAGACGGGGTCCCCGGGGAGCTGTTTTTT CASSLDGVPGELFF
15 TRBJ1-2 TRBV6-6 . . TGTGCCAGCAGTTACTCCCCAACAGGCTCCTATGGCTACACCTTC CASSYSPTGSYGYTF
16 TRBJ2-7 TRBV6-6 few TRBD1 TGTGCCAGCAGTTACTCGAGGCAGGGGGCCTCCTACGAGCAGTACTTC CASSYSRQGASYEQYF
16 TRBJ2-7 TRBV4-3 . . TGCGCCAGCAGCCAAGATGCCCATTCTCCTCGGGACGAGCAGTACTTC CASSQDAHSPRDEQYF
16 TRBJ2-5 TRBV11-2 . TRBD2 TGTGCCAGCAGCCAGACTAGCGGGGGGCCCAAAAGGACCCAGTACTTC CASSQTSGGPKRTQYF
14 TRBJ1-2 TRBV28 many TRBD1 TGTGCCAGCATTCACGCGGGACAGAACTATGGCTACACCTTC CASIHAGQNYGYTF
14 TRBJ1-2 TRBV7-8 . . TGTGCCAGCAGCCTAACTCCTGGGGCCTATGGCTACACCTTC CASSLTPGAYGYTF
14 TRBJ2-1 TRBV18 . . TGTGCCAGCTCAAACCGGGACACATACAATGAGCAGTTCTTC CASSNRDTYNEQFF
15 TRBJ2-5 TRBV11-2 many . TGTGCCAGCAGCTTCCGGACACAGGGAGTAGGGACCCAGTACTTC CASSFRTQGVGTQYF
17 TRBJ2-6 TRBV27 . TRBD1 TGTGCCAGCAGTGACGGGGACAGGCACTCTGGGGCCAACGTCCTGACTTTC CASSDGDRHSGANVLTF
15 TRBJ2-7 TRBV6-2/TRBV6-3 few . TGTGCCAGCAGTTCCAATAACTTCGGTTATTACGAGCAGTACTTC CASSSNNFGYYEQYF